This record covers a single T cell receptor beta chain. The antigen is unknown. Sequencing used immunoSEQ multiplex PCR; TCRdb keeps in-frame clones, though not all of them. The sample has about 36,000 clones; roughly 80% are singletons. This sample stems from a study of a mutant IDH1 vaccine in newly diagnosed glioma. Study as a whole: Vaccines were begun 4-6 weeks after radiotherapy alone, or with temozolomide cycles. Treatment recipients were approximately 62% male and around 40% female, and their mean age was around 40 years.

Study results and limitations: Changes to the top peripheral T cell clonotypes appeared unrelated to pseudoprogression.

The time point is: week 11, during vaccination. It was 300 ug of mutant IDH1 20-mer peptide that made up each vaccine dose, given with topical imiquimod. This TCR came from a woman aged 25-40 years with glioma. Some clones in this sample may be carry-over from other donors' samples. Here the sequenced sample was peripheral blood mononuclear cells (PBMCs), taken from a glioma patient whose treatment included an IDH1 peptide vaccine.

The DNA for the CDR3 is TGTGCTAGTGGTGGAGGCAGGGGGAAAACTAATGAAAAACTGTTTTTT. Encoded protein: CASGGGRGKTNEKLFF. The V and J genes are TRBV12-5 and TRBJ1-4, with 7 bases fitting TRBD1. Germline assignment: CDR1 LGHNT and CDR2 FRNRAP. J was trimmed by 1 base and V by 5 bases; bases with no gene match: 7. CDR3 size: 16 residues.